The TCR beta chain under discussion was sequenced for a study of shared clonotypes between healthy human individuals. For the study at large: Plates per donor: three CD4 naive, three CD4 memory, two CD8 naive, one CD8 memory.

The germline CDR1 and CDR2 sequences are SGHDN and FVKESK. The V end was cut by 2 bases, the J end by 5 bases, with 16 bases between. This CDR3 contains 15 residues. Sequencing was performed with immunoSEQ multiplex PCR; in TCRdb, only in-frame clones are kept and a portion is missing. The sample lists fewer than 2.5 million clones, 93% seen once, with 0.36% in the top ten. Free of recent acute infections or vaccinations, the donors were healthy HIV-negative adults. The source of this sequence is a man aged 18-30 years in good health. Some clones in this sample may be carry-over from other donors' samples. This chain uses TRBV14 with TRBJ2-7; D ambiguous. Sequencing was performed on naive CD4+ T cells from PBMCs. Subset given: CD45RA+ positively selected. The CDR3 bases are TGTGCCAGCAGCCAACTGGGCGGACCGGTACACGAGCAGTACTTC. Translation gives CASSQLGGPVHEQYF.